The sequence of this T cell receptor (beta chain) was determined in a study of cytomegalovirus exposure and HLA in healthy donors. General study points: A prior analysis recorded that most TCR beta V segments were productive about 87% or about 30% of the time.

A word on this clone: As yet, its antigen is unknown.

The V end was cut by 3 bases, the J end by 0 bases, with 14 bases between. The V gene's germline CDR1 is KGHSH and CDR2 LQKENI. The CDR3 contains 16 residues. PCR involved 60 Vbeta and 13 Jbeta primers. Produced via immunoSEQ multiplex PCR; TCRdb's table is partial and in-frame only. The sample contains approximately 110,000 clones, under 85% of which appear only once. V and J are TRBV18 and TRBJ1-2; perhaps TRBD1 as D (5 bases). Sequenced: PBMCs. The clonotype comes from a woman aged 45-65 years in good health and CMV-seropositive. In DNA, the CDR3 is TGTGCCAGCTCACCGGGGCAGGCCATCCCTAACTATGGCTACACCTTC. The encoded protein is CASSPGQAIPNYGYTF.